This T cell receptor beta chain was recovered during a study of glioma-infiltrating T cells after dendritic cell vaccination. Study background: Dendritic cell vaccine was injected intradermally three times, biweekly.

The data were produced by immunoSEQ multiplex PCR, yet TCRdb's version contains in-frame clones alone and is incomplete. The sample shows fewer than 70,000 clones, about 85% of them seen only once. CDR1 and CDR2 (germline): SGHAT, FQNNGV. The V gene lost 4 bases and the J gene lost 7 bases, with 14 bases spanning the gap. The CDR3 spans 15 residues. As to time point: after dendritic cell vaccination, including at tumor progression/relapse. None of the glioblastoma patients had an isocitrate dehydrogenase mutation. Sequencing used blood, obtained after dendritic cell vaccination. V gene TRBV11-2 combines with J gene TRBJ1-6, with TRBD1 as a possible D gene (6 bases). This sequence originates from a human donor with glioblastoma. CDR3 amino acids: CASSSWTAVNSPLHF. Written as DNA, the CDR3 is TGTGCCAGCAGCTCATGGACAGCCGTGAATTCACCCCTCCACTTT.